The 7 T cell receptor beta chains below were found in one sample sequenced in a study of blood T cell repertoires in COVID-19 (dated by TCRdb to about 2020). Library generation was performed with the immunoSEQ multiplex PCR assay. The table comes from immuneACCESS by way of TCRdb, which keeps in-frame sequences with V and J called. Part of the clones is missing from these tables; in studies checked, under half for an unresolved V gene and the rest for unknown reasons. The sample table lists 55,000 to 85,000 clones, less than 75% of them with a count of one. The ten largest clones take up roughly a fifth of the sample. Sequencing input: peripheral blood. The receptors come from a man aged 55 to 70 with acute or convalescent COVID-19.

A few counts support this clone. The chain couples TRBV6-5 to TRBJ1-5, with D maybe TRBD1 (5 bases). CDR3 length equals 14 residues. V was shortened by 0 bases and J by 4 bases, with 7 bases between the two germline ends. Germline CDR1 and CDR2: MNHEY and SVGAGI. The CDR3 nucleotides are TGTGCCAGCAGTTACTCGGAGGGGAATCAGCCCCAGCATTTT. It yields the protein CASSYSEGNQPQHF.

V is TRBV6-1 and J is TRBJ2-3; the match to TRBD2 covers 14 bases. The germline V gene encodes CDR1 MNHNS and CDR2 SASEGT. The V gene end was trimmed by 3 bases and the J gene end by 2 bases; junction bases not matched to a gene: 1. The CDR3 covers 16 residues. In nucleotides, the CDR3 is TGTGCCAGCAGTGAGACTAGCGGGGGGGCCACAGATACGCAGTATTTT. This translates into CASSETSGGATDTQYF.

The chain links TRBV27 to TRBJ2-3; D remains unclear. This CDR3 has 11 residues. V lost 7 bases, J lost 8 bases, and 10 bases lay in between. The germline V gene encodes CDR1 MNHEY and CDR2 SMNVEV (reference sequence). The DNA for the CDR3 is TGTGCCAGCATTTATAGTGGTACGCAGTATTTT. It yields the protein CASIYSGTQYF.

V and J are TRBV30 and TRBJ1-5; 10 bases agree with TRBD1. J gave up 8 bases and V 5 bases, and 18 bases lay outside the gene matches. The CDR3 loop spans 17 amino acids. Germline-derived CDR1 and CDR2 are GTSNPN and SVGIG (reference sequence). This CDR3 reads CAWSIGSGQGPAEPQHF. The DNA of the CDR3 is TGTGCCTGGTCGATCGGATCGGGACAGGGGCCCGCGGAGCCCCAGCATTTT.

In nucleotides, the CDR3 is TGTGCCAGTAGTATGTTGAGGAGCACTGAAGCTTTCTTT. This sequence encodes CASSMLRSTEAFF. The V call is TRBV19, the J call TRBJ1-1; D is unclear. CDR3 length: 13 residues. Germline V gene lookup returns CDR1 LNHDA and CDR2 SQIVND (reference sequence). Trimming removed 3 bases from V and 4 bases from J, with 9 bases in between.

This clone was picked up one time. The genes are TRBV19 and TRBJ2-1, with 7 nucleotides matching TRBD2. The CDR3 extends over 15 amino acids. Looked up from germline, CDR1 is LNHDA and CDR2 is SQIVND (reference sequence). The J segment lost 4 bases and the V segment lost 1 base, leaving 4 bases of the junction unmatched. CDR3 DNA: TGTGCCAGTAGTATAGCCGAGGGAGGGTACAATGAGCAGTTCTTC. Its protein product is CASSIAEGGYNEQFF.

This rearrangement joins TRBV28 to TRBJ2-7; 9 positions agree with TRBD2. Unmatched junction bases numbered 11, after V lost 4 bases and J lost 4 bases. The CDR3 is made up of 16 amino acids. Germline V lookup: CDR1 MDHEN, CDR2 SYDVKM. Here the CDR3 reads CASSSGGGGSLYEQYF. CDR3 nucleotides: TGTGCCAGCAGTTCTGGCGGGGGGGGCAGCCTTTACGAGCAGTACTTC.